Given below is one TCR beta chain in context. This CDR3 comprises 19 residues. The data stem from a study of T cell changes during pregnancy in multiple sclerosis. Data came from immunoSEQ multiplex PCR; TCRdb stores just in-frame clones and leaves some out. The table lists nearly 45,000 clones, roughly 96% of them singletons, with about 0.9% in the top ten. This sequence was found in a female donor with multiple sclerosis, enrolled in a pregnancy study. The chain couples TRBV21-1 to TRBJ2-5; the D call TRBD1 from the table was never checked on the DNA. TRBV21-1 is a pseudogene. The sample in question was peripheral blood, obtained in the second trimester of pregnancy. Here the CDR3 reads CASSSNWTSGTNGQETQYF. CDR3 nucleotides: TGTGCCAGCAGCAGTAACTGGACCTCAGGGACAAATGGCCAAGAGACCCAGTACTTC.